A single sample gave rise to the 2 T cell receptor beta chains below, sequenced in a study of T cells in tuberculosis. After thawing and overnight rest, PBMC were stained with GMM-loaded CD1B tetramer, viability dye and anti-CD3 for sorting. The lipid loaded on the CD1B tetramers was C32 glucose monomycolate from Rhodococcus equi. The data were produced by immunoSEQ multiplex PCR, yet TCRdb's version contains in-frame clones alone and is incomplete. The table has about 58,000 clones, approximately 85% seen once. The sequenced sample consisted of CD1b-GMM tetramer-negative cells sorted from PBMCs. Receptor source: an adult woman with latent tuberculosis.

The V call is TRBV5-4, the J call TRBJ1-1; 10 nucleotides agree with TRBD1. There are 18 residues in the CDR3. Losses at the gene ends were 3 bases for V and 0 bases for J; bases not matched to a gene: 11. CDR1 is SGHNT and CDR2 is YYREEE in the germline V gene (reference sequence). The CDR3: CASSWVSGTGAMNTEAFF. CDR3 in DNA: TGTGCCAGCAGCTGGGTTTCCGGGACAGGGGCGATGAACACTGAAGCTTTCTTT.

Concerning this clone: The sample has other DNA sequences that encode this CDR3 too. The chain links TRBV7-9 to TRBJ2-5; 12 nucleotides line up with TRBD1. The CDR3 is 16 amino acids. J was trimmed by 1 base and V by 1 base; bases with no gene match: 1. CDR1 is SEHNR, CDR2 FQNEAQ, per germline (reference sequence). This chain's CDR3 is CASSLGDRGLQETQYF. The CDR3 nucleotides read TGTGCCAGCAGCTTAGGGGACAGGGGGCTCCAAGAGACCCAGTACTTC.